These 2 T cell receptor beta chains share one sample of origin, sequenced in a study of OX40 agonist ivuxolimab in advanced cancers. The table came from immunoSEQ multiplex PCR; TCRdb's copy has only in-frame clones and leaves some out. This table has approximately 60,000 clones, almost 85% appearing once. The sample in question was CD4+ or CD8+ T cells sorted from blood, obtained in a trial of the OX40 agonist ivuxolimab. These receptors all stem from an adult with an advanced solid tumor such as melanoma, head and neck, liver or kidney cancer.

The chain recombines TRBV4-2 with TRBJ1-2, with 10 bases fitting TRBD1. V lost 4 bases and J lost 4; bases outside the gene matches: 12. The CDR3 sequence is 17 residues long. Germline assignment: CDR1 LGHNA and CDR2 YNFKEQ. The CDR3 DNA is TGTGCCAGCAGCCGAGCCCCCGGGACAGGGGCCTTCTATGGCTACACCTTC. Translating it yields CASSRAPGTGAFYGYTF.

V is TRBV10-3 and J is TRBJ2-2; D unclear. Germline values: CDR1 ENHRY, CDR2 SYGVKD. The V gene lost 8 bases and the J gene lost 3 bases, with 10 bases spanning the gap. This CDR3 region has 13 residues. The CDR3 is CAIQMIYTGELFF. CDR3 DNA sequence: TGTGCCATCCAAATGATCTACACCGGGGAGCTGTTTTTT.